The 8 T cell receptor beta chains listed next were all sequenced from one sample in a study of blood T cells in healthy people across ages. Then a second PCR, running roughly 7 to 11 cycles, was carried out with a sample-barcoded 5' primer and a J-beta primer mix. TCRdb reanalysed the 5' RACE reads using MiXCR and keeps one entry per CDR3 protein. The sample consists of under 2 million distinct CDR3 sequences, around 35% of them appearing once. Input material: blood. The receptors stem from a woman aged 25 to 45 in good health.

There are a few counts of this clonotype. This chain joins TRBV7-8 and TRBJ2-5; TRBD2 aligns across 13 bases. This CDR3 has 16 residues. The germline gives CDR1 SGHVS, CDR2 FQNEAQ. The trim removed 5 bases at V and 5 bases at J, leaving 8 bases unmatched. The CDR3 DNA is TGTGCCAGCAGCCTAGATCGGACTAGCGGGGGCGAGACCCAGTACTTC. Translating gives CASSLDRTSGGETQYF.

This chain links TRBV25-1 with TRBJ1-2; D uncertain. Germline V gene data show CDR1 as MGHDK and CDR2 as SYGVNS. The CDR3 is 13 residues long. V lost 3 bases, J lost 6 bases, and 11 bases lay in between. CDR3 DNA sequence: TGTGCCAGCAGTGATAATTCTGGGGATGGCTACACCTTC. Encoded protein: CASSDNSGDGYTF.

The chain carries TRBV7-9 and TRBJ1-2; 7 bases fit TRBD1. The CDR3 spans 15 residues. V was pared by 3 bases and J by 4 bases, with 8 bases of the junction left unmatched. Germline CDR1 and CDR2: SEHNR and FQNEAQ (reference sequence). CDR3 nucleotides: TGTGCCAGCAGCTTCGAAGAGACAGGGCCCTATGGCTACACCTTC. It codes for CASSFEETGPYGYTF. Filled out from reference TRBV7-9 and TRBJ1-2, the complete variable domain reads DTGVSQNPRHKITKRGQNVTFRCDPISEHNRLYWYRQTLGQGPEFLTYFQNEAQLEKSRLLSDRFSAERPKGSFSTLEIQRTEQGDSAMYLCASSFEETGPYGYTFGSGTRLTVV.

In DNA, the CDR3 is TGCGCCAGCAAGTCCCTACCGGGACTAGCGGGAGGTGAGCAGTTCTTC. Its protein is CASKSLPGLAGGEQFF. The rearrangement joins TRBV5-1 to TRBJ2-1, with TRBD2 matching over 15 bases. Germline CDR1 is SGHRS and CDR2 is YFSETQ. The CDR3 is made up of 16 amino acids. V was pared by 6 bases and J by 9 bases, with 10 bases of the junction left unmatched. The full variable domain, rest sourced from reference TRBV5-1 and TRBJ2-1, is KAGVTQTPRYLIKTRGQQVTLSCSPISGHRSVSWYQQTPGQGLQFLFEYFSETQRNKGNFPGRFSGRQFSNSRSEMNVSTLELGDSALYLCASKSLPGLAGGEQFFGPGTRLTVL.

The chain is built from TRBV12-3 or TRBV12-4 and TRBJ1-1, with unresolved D. The V end lost 4 bases, the J end lost 3 bases, and 12 bases lay between the germline ends. CDR3 size: 14 residues. CDR3 loop: CASSSASHDTEAFF. The CDR3 nucleotides are TGTGCCAGCAGTTCGGCCTCCCACGACACTGAAGCTTTCTTT.

This chain joins TRBV5-1 and TRBJ1-1; tentatively, D is TRBD1 (6 bases). The CDR3 is made up of 15 amino acids. V was cut by 0 bases and J by 3 bases, with 12 bases left in between. CDR1 and CDR2 (germline): SGHRS, YFSETQ. The CDR3 region is CASSLGVTGHTEAFF. CDR3 bases: TGCGCCAGCAGCTTGGGGGTGACAGGACACACTGAAGCTTTCTTT.

This clonotype was seen a handful of times. The chain is built from TRBV20-1 and TRBJ2-3; no firm D call. Trimming left V 6 bases short and J 6 bases short, with 19 bases between. This CDR3 is 14 amino acids long. In germline, CDR1 is DFQATT, CDR2 SNEGSKA (reference sequence). DNA of the CDR3: TGCAGTGCCCCTCCGGTGGAAGGCCTGGATACGCAGTATTTT. It encodes CSAPPVEGLDTQYF.

At least ten counts were recorded for this clonotype. V is TRBV29-1 and J is TRBJ2-7; D unresolved. CDR1 and CDR2 from the germline V gene are SQVTM and ANQGSEA. The CDR3 is 11 amino acids. The germline V and J ends were trimmed by 7 bases and 1 base, with 8 bases remaining between them. The CDR3 is CSGGSSYEQYF. DNA of the CDR3: TGCAGCGGGGGAAGTTCCTACGAGCAGTACTTC.